This T cell receptor beta chain was profiled in a study of T cell responses to AZD1222 COVID-19 vaccine. Using immunoSEQ multiplex PCR, the repertoire was profiled, and TCRdb retains in-frame clones only, with some absent. Among tens of thousands of clones listed, about 85% were seen once. This CDR3 region has 16 residues. CDR1 and CDR2 (germline): SGHAT, FQNNGV. Trimming took off 4 bases at V and 0 bases at J, with 15 bases between the two ends. The rearrangement joins TRBV11-2 to TRBJ1-1, with D maybe TRBD1 (6 bases). This TCR came from an adult who received the AZD1222 COVID-19 vaccine. The sequencing here drew on peripheral blood, taken 28 days after the second AZD1222 dose. The CDR3, as DNA: TGTGCCAGCAGCTCACGGCCGGGACATATGAACACTGAAGCTTTCTTT. Its protein is CASSSRPGHMNTEAFF.